The rows below give T cell receptor beta chains drawn from one sample of a study of OX40 agonist ivuxolimab in advanced cancers. Produced via immunoSEQ multiplex PCR; TCRdb's table is partial and in-frame only. The top ten hold around 18% of the sample, which has about 21,000 clones, 75% to 85% seen once. The sequencing used CD4+ or CD8+ T cells sorted from blood, collected in a trial of the OX40 agonist ivuxolimab. Receptors were obtained from an adult with an advanced solid tumor such as melanoma, head and neck, liver or kidney cancer. Both conserved end residues are part of each CDR3. Each record gives: V gene, clone size, D gene, J gene, CDR3 protein, CDR3 DNA. D genes are given only for firm matches. Clone size appears in some rows only: once, few, many, or a class for an expanded clone.

V gene: TRBV7-2; clone size: NA; D gene: TRBD2; J gene: TRBJ2-7; CDR3 protein: CASSLFGGAYEQYF; CDR3 DNA: TGTGCCAGCAGCTTATTTGGGGGGGCCTACGAGCAGTACTTC
V gene: TRBV7-2; clone size: NA; D gene: NA; J gene: TRBJ2-1; CDR3 protein: CASSWTYNEQFF; CDR3 DNA: TGTGCCAGCAGCTGGACCTACAATGAGCAGTTCTTC
V gene: TRBV7-8; clone size: NA; D gene: TRBD2; J gene: TRBJ2-5; CDR3 protein: CASSLGGGQETQYF; CDR3 DNA: TGTGCCAGCAGCTTGGGGGGAGGGCAAGAGACCCAGTACTTC
V gene: TRBV6-4; clone size: NA; D gene: TRBD2; J gene: TRBJ2-3; CDR3 protein: CASSTSGGAPDTQYF; CDR3 DNA: TGTGCCAGCAGTACTAGCGGGGGGGCGCCAGATACGCAGTATTTT
V gene: TRBV7-8; clone size: once; D gene: TRBD2; J gene: TRBJ2-7; CDR3 protein: CASSLGTSGVKDEQYF; CDR3 DNA: TGTGCCAGCAGCTTAGGGACTAGCGGGGTCAAAGACGAGCAGTACTTC
V gene: TRBV5-4; clone size: few; D gene: NA; J gene: TRBJ1-1; CDR3 protein: CASSLATEAFF; CDR3 DNA: TGTGCCAGCAGCTTGGCAACTGAAGCTTTCTTT
V gene: TRBV7-9; clone size: NA; D gene: NA; J gene: TRBJ1-2; CDR3 protein: CASSFNQGDGYTF; CDR3 DNA: TGTGCCAGCAGCTTTAACCAGGGTGACGGCTACACCTTC
V gene: TRBV20-1; clone size: NA; D gene: NA; J gene: TRBJ2-4; CDR3 protein: CSARDWDIQYF; CDR3 DNA: TGCAGTGCTAGAGACTGGGACATTCAGTACTTC
V gene: TRBV27; clone size: NA; D gene: TRBD2; J gene: TRBJ2-1; CDR3 protein: CASTLAGKNNEQFF; CDR3 DNA: TGTGCCAGCACACTAGCGGGAAAAAACAATGAGCAGTTCTTC
V gene: TRBV2; clone size: NA; D gene: NA; J gene: TRBJ1-1; CDR3 protein: CATERYTEAFF; CDR3 DNA: TGTGCCACGGAAAGGTACACTGAAGCTTTCTTT
V gene: TRBV6-5; clone size: NA; D gene: NA; J gene: TRBJ1-2; CDR3 protein: CARSGQNGYTF; CDR3 DNA: TGTGCCAGGTCAGGACAGAATGGCTACACCTTC
V gene: TRBV7-6; clone size: few; D gene: TRBD2; J gene: TRBJ2-6; CDR3 protein: CASSLAVGRVTGANVLTF; CDR3 DNA: TGTGCCAGCAGCTTAGCGGTAGGGAGGGTAACTGGGGCCAACGTCCTGACTTTC
V gene: TRBV10-3; clone size: NA; D gene: NA; J gene: TRBJ1-4; CDR3 protein: CAISESIGKEKLFF; CDR3 DNA: TGTGCCATCAGTGAGTCGATAGGGAAGGAAAAACTGTTTTTT
V gene: TRBV7-6; clone size: once; D gene: NA; J gene: TRBJ1-2; CDR3 protein: CASSLGPGQNYGYTF; CDR3 DNA: TGTGCCAGCAGCTTAGGGCCCGGACAGAACTATGGCTACACCTTC
V gene: TRBV4-1; clone size: NA; D gene: NA; J gene: TRBJ2-6; CDR3 protein: CASSQDRARQSGANVLTF; CDR3 DNA: TGCGCCAGCAGCCAAGATCGGGCCAGACAGTCTGGGGCCAACGTCCTGACTTTC
V gene: TRBV19; clone size: NA; D gene: TRBD2; J gene: TRBJ2-3; CDR3 protein: CASSASGRAEDTQYF; CDR3 DNA: TGTGCCAGTAGTGCCAGCGGGAGGGCCGAAGATACGCAGTATTTT
V gene: TRBV5-1; clone size: NA; D gene: NA; J gene: TRBJ2-7; CDR3 protein: CASSFNRNYEQYF; CDR3 DNA: TGCGCCAGCAGCTTTAACAGGAACTACGAGCAGTACTTC
V gene: TRBV5-8; clone size: medium-sized; D gene: NA; J gene: TRBJ2-7; CDR3 protein: CASSYGGATYEQYF; CDR3 DNA: TGTGCCAGCAGCTATGGAGGGGCTACCTACGAGCAGTACTTC
V gene: TRBV11-2; clone size: NA; D gene: NA; J gene: TRBJ2-5; CDR3 protein: CASSSIREQETQYF; CDR3 DNA: TGTGCCAGCAGCTCTATTAGGGAGCAAGAGACCCAGTACTTC
V gene: TRBV7-9; clone size: NA; D gene: NA; J gene: TRBJ1-1; CDR3 protein: CASRLGGNTEAFF; CDR3 DNA: TGTGCCAGTAGACTGGGGGGGAACACTGAAGCTTTCTTT